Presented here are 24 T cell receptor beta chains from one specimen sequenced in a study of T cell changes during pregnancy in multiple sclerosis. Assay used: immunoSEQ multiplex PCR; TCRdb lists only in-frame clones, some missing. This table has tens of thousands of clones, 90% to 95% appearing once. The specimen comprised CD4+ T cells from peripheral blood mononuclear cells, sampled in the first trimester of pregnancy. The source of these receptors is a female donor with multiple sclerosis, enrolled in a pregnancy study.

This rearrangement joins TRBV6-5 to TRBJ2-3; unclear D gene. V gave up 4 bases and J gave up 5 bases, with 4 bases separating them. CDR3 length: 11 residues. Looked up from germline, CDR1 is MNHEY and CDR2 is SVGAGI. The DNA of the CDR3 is TGTGCCAGCAGTTCATTAGATACGCAGTATTTT. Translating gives CASSSLDTQYF.

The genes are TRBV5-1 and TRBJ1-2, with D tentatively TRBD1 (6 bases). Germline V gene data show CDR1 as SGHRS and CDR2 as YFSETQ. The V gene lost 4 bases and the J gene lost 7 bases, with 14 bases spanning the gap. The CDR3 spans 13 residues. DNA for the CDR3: TGCGCCAGCAGCCCTGATCAGGGGAGTGGCTACACCTTC. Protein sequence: CASSPDQGSGYTF. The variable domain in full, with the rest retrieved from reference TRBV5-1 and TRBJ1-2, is KAGVTQTPRYLIKTRGQQVTLSCSPISGHRSVSWYQQTPGQGLQFLFEYFSETQRNKGNFPGRFSGRQFSNSRSEMNVSTLELGDSALYLCASSPDQGSGYTFGSGTRLTVV.

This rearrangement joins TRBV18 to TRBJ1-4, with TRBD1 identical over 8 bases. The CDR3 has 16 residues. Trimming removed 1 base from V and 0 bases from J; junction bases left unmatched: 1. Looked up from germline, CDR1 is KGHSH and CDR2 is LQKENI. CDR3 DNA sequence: TGTGCCAGCTCACCACAACAGGGGGCAACTAATGAAAAACTGTTTTTT. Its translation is CASSPQQGATNEKLFF.

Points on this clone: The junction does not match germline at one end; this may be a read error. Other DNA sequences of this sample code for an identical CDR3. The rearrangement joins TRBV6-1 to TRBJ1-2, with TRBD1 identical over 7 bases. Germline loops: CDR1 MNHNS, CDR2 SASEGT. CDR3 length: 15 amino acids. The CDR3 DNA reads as TGTGCCAGCAGACCACTTATGACAGGGTGGAATGGCTACACTTTC. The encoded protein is CASRPLMTGWNGYTF.

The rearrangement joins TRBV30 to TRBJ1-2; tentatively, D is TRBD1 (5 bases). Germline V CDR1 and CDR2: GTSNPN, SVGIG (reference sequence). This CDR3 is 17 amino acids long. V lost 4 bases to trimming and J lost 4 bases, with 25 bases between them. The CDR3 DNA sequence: TGTGCCTGGACCCTCGGAGGGCAGGGACGGCTGCGCTATGGCTACACCTTC. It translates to CAWTLGGQGRLRYGYTF.

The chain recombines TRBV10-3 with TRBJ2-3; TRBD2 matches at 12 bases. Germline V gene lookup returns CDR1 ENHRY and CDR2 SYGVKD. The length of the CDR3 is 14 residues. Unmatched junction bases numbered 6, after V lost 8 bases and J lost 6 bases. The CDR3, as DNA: TGTGCCATCCGAGGGGGGACTAGCGGGGATACGCAGTATTTT. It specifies CAIRGGTSGDTQYF.

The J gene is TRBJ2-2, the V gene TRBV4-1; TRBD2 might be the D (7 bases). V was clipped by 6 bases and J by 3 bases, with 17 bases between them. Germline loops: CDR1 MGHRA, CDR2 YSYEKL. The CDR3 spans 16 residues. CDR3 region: CASRYGGTTHTGELFF. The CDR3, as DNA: TGCGCCAGCAGGTACGGGGGGACAACACACACCGGGGAGCTGTTTTTT.

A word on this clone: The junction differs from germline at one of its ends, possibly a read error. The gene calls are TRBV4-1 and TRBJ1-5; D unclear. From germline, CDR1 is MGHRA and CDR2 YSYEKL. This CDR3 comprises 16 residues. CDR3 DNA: TGCGCCAGCAGCCAAGATCCAGCCCAGACAAATCGGCCCCAGCATTTT. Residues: CASSQDPAQTNRPQHF.

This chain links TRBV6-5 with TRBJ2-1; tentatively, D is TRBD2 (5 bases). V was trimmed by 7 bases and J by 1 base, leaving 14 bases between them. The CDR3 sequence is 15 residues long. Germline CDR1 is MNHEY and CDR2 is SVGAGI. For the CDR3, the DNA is TGTGCCAGCAACGCTAGCCCCCGGTCCTACAATGAGCAGTTCTTC. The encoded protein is CASNASPRSYNEQFF.

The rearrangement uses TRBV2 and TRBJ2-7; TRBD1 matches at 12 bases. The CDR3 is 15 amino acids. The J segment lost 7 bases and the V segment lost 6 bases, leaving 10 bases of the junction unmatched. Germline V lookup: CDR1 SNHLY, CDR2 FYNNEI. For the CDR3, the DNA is TGTGCCAGCAGCAAGCCGGGACAGGGGGCAGGTGAGCAGTACTTC. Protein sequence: CASSKPGQGAGEQYF.

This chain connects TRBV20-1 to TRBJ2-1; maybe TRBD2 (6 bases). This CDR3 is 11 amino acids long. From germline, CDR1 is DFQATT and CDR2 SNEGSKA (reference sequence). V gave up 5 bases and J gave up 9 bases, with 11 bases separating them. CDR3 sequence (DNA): TGCAGTGCTCCTCAGGGAGGTGAGCAGTTCTTC. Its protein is CSAPQGGEQFF.

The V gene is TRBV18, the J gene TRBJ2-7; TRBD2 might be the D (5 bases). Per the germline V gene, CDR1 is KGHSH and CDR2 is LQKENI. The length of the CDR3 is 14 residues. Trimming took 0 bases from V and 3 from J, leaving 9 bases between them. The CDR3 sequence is CASSPPMRDYEQYF. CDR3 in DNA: TGTGCCAGCTCACCACCGATGAGGGACTACGAGCAGTACTTC. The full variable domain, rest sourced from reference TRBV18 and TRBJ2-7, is NAGVMQNPRHLVRRRGQEARLRCSPMKGHSHVYWYRQLPEEGLKFMVYLQKENIIDESGMPKERFSAEFPKEGPSILRIQQVVRGDSAAYFCASSPPMRDYEQYFGPGTRLTVT.

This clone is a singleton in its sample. The CDR3 region is CASKVGGGSNQPQHF. The CDR3 nucleotides are TGCGCCAGCAAGGTAGGCGGCGGTAGCAATCAGCCCCAGCATTTT. J is TRBJ1-5 and V is TRBV10-2; D is unclear. V was trimmed by 7 bases and J by 0 bases, leaving 13 bases between them. The CDR3 has 15 residues. Germline V lookup: CDR1 WSHSY, CDR2 SAAADI.

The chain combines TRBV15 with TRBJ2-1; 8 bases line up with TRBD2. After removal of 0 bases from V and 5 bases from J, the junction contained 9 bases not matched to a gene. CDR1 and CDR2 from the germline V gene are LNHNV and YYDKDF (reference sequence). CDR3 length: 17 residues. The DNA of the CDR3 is TGTGCCACCAGCAGAGAGTTCCCGGGGGGGCCTAACAATGAGCAGTTCTTC. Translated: CATSREFPGGPNNEQFF.

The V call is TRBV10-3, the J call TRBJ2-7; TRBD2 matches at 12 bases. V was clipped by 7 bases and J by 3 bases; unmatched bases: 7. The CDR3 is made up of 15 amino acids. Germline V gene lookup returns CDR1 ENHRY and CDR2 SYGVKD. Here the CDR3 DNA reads TGTGCCATCACTAACGGACTAGCGGGACTCTACGAGCAGTACTTC. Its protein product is CAITNGLAGLYEQYF.

CDR3: CASSLGGSGNTIYF. The CDR3 region has the DNA TGTGCCAGCAGCTTGGGGGGCTCCGGAAACACCATATATTTT. The V and J genes are TRBV5-5 and TRBJ1-3, with D maybe TRBD1 (5 bases). CDR1 is SGHKS and CDR2 is YYEKEE in the germline V gene (reference sequence). V shed 0 bases and J shed 4 bases, with 8 bases lying between them. The CDR3 is 14 amino acids.

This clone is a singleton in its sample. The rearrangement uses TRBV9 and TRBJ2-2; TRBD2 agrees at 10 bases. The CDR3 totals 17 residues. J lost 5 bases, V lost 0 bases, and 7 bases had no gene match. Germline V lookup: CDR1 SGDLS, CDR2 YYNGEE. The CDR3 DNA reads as TGTGCCAGCAGCGTAGCAAGCGGGGGGGCCGGAACCGGGGAGCTGTTTTTT. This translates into CASSVASGGAGTGELFF.

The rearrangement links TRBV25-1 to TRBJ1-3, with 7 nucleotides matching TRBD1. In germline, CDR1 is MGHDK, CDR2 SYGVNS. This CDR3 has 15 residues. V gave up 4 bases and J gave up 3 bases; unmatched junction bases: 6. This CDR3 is CASSVTGAGGNTIYF. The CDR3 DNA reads TGTGCCAGCAGTGTCACAGGGGCCGGTGGAAACACCATATATTTT.

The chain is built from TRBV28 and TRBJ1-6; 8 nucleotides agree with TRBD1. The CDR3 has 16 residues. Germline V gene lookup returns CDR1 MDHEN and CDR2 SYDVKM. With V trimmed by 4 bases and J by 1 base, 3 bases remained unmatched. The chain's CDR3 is CASSSQGGSYNSPLHF. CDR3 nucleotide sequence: TGTGCCAGCAGTTCACAGGGGGGGTCCTATAATTCACCCCTCCACTTT.

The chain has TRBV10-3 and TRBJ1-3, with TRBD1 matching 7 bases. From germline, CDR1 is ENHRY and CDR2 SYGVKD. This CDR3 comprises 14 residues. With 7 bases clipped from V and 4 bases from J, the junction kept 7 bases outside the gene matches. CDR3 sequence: CAINPTGIGNTIYF. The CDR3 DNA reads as TGTGCCATCAACCCGACAGGGATCGGAAACACCATATATTTT.

The CDR3 bases are TGTGCCAGCAGTGAAGGGGGCACTGGAAACACCATATATTTT. It encodes CASSEGGTGNTIYF. This chain uses TRBV2 with TRBJ1-3, with a tentative D call TRBD1 (5 bases). Trimming stripped 1 base from V and 2 bases from J, with 6 bases between. The CDR3 runs 14 residues. Germline assignment: CDR1 SNHLY and CDR2 FYNNEI.

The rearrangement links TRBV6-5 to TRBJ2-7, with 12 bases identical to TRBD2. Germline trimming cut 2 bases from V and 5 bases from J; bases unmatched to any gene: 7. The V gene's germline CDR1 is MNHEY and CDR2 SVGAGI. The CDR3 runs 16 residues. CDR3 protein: CASSYGGTSGRHEQYF. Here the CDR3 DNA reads TGTGCCAGCAGTTACGGCGGGACTAGCGGGCGGCACGAGCAGTACTTC.

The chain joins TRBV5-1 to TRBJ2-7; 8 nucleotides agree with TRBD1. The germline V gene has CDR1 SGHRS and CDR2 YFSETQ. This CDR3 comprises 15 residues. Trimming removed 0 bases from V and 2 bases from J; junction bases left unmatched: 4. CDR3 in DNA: TGCGCCAGCAGCTTGGAGGCCAGGGGGCCCTACGAGCAGTACTTC. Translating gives CASSLEARGPYEQYF.

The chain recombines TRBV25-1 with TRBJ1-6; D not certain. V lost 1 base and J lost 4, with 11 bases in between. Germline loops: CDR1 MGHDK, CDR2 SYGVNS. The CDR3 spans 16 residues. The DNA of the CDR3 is TGTGCCAGCAGTGAATTGGTGAGGCCTTATAATTCACCCCTCCACTTT. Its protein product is CASSELVRPYNSPLHF.